This T cell receptor beta chain derives from a study of technical replicates of blood from a handful of donors (dated by TCRdb to the late 2010s). Receptors were amplified or captured by the immunoSEQ multiplex PCR assay. TCRdb carries this immuneACCESS record with in-frame sequences only. Its versions omit some clonotypes, under half of them owing to an unresolved V gene in the studies checked, with the rest unexplained. This sample gives about 73,000 clones in total; about 92% of them show up just once. About 0.25% of the sample comes from the top ten. Comment on this clone: Its binding antigen is unknown. No base-level quality is on record; no much larger clone is a single base apart.

The specimen was T cells isolated from PBMCs. This receptor was identified in a human donor in good health.

The CDR3 corresponds to CASRQGPRETQYF. The DNA sequence is as follows: TGCGCCAGTAGACAGGGACCTCGGGAGACCCAGTACTTC. The chain is assembled from TRBV5-1 and TRBJ2-5, and 7 junction bases match TRBD1. Inclusive of the bounding cysteine and phenylalanine, the CDR3 is 13 residues long. Left in the record is the CDR3 DNA by itself, 39 bases read in frame from the first base. The V end gives up 8 bases and the J end 5 bases, leaving 9 bases in the junction not matched to a gene. For CDR1 and CDR2, the germline V gene lists SGHRS and YFSETQ.